A selection of T cell receptor beta chains follows, all from one sample in a study of patients and donors after allogeneic stem cell transplantation. In TCRdb, the RT-PCR reads were re-called with MiXCR into one record per CDR3 protein. The repertoire has about 410,000 distinct CDR3 sequences, 15% to 20% of them found once; the top ten carry less than 8.5%. Sequenced: blood, either unsorted or a sorted T cell fraction (not recorded which). The receptors were gathered from a human donor who was either an allogeneic HSCT recipient or a stem cell or donor lymphocyte infusion donor (not recorded which). It is not recorded whose cells these are; they may come from a transplant donor. The CDR3 runs from the conserved cysteine through the conserved F or W. A D gene is named only where the DNA matches it firmly. Some rows mark clone size as missing; the rest say once, few, many or name a class of expanded clone.

d_call: -; clone_size: few; v_call: TRBV15; j_call: TRBJ1-1; cdr3_nt: TGTGCCACCAGCAGAGATGAGAGGGCCGGGGACACTGAAGCTTTCTTT; cdr3_aa: CATSRDERAGDTEAFF
d_call: -; clone_size: few; v_call: TRBV3-1; j_call: TRBJ2-4; cdr3_nt: TGTGCCAGCAGCCTTCCGATGGCCAAAAACATTCAGTACTTC; cdr3_aa: CASSLPMAKNIQYF
d_call: -; clone_size: few; v_call: TRBV5-6; j_call: TRBJ2-1; cdr3_nt: TGTGCCAGCAGCTGGAAGGCGTACAATGAGCAGTTCTTC; cdr3_aa: CASSWKAYNEQFF
d_call: -; clone_size: few; v_call: TRBV20-1; j_call: TRBJ2-7; cdr3_nt: TGCAGTGCGCAGGGGTTGCGGGACCCCTACGAGCAGTACTTC; cdr3_aa: CSAQGLRDPYEQYF
d_call: -; clone_size: -; v_call: TRBV7-8; j_call: TRBJ2-1; cdr3_nt: TGTGCCAGCAGCTCTAAAAGGACCCTCTTTCGACAGCCCAATGAGCAGTTCTTC; cdr3_aa: CASSSKRTLFRQPNEQFF
d_call: -; clone_size: few; v_call: TRBV4-2; j_call: TRBJ2-7; cdr3_nt: TGTGCCAGCAGCCAAGTGGGGGCCTCCTACGAGCAGTACTTC; cdr3_aa: CASSQVGASYEQYF
d_call: -; clone_size: few; v_call: TRBV4-1; j_call: TRBJ2-7; cdr3_nt: TGCGCCAGCAGCCAGCTGGGCCACCCCTACGAGCAGTACTTC; cdr3_aa: CASSQLGHPYEQYF
d_call: -; clone_size: -; v_call: TRBV20-1; j_call: TRBJ1-2; cdr3_nt: TGCAGTGCTAGACCACAGGGAGGTGGCTACACCTTC; cdr3_aa: CSARPQGGGYTF
d_call: -; clone_size: -; v_call: TRBV4-3; j_call: TRBJ1-1; cdr3_nt: TGCGCCAGCAGCCAAGCGCAGGGGCCCTTTAAGGCTTTCTTT; cdr3_aa: CASSQAQGPFKAFF
d_call: TRBD2; clone_size: few; v_call: TRBV9; j_call: TRBJ2-3; cdr3_nt: TGTGCCAGCAGCGTACGCTCTAGCGGGGGGGATACGCAGTATTTT; cdr3_aa: CASSVRSSGGDTQYF
d_call: TRBD2; clone_size: -; v_call: TRBV10-3; j_call: TRBJ2-3; cdr3_nt: TGTGCCATCAGTCAACTCGCGGGGGTTAGCACAGATACGCAGTATTTT; cdr3_aa: CAISQLAGVSTDTQYF
d_call: TRBD2; clone_size: -; v_call: TRBV4-3; j_call: TRBJ2-1; cdr3_nt: TGCGCCAGCAGCCAAGGGGTGGGGGCGGGGGGGATCTCCTACAATGAGCAGTTCTTC; cdr3_aa: CASSQGVGAGGISYNEQFF
d_call: -; clone_size: -; v_call: TRBV20-1; j_call: TRBJ2-3; cdr3_nt: TGCAGTGCCCAGTGGAGCACAGATACGCAGTATTTT; cdr3_aa: CSAQWSTDTQYF
d_call: TRBD2; clone_size: few; v_call: TRBV20-1; j_call: TRBJ2-7; cdr3_nt: TGCAGTGCTAGAGATGATGGCAGCGGGGGTAGTGGATACGAGCAGTACTTC; cdr3_aa: CSARDDGSGGSGYEQYF
d_call: -; clone_size: many; v_call: TRBV5-1; j_call: TRBJ2-5; cdr3_nt: TGCGCCAGCAGCTCGGAAGGGTCCAAAGGAGAGACCCAGTACTTC; cdr3_aa: CASSSEGSKGETQYF
d_call: -; clone_size: few; v_call: TRBV7-9; j_call: TRBJ1-1; cdr3_nt: TGTGCCAGCAGCTTAATGGTCCTTGGGGATGAAGCTTTCTTT; cdr3_aa: CASSLMVLGDEAFF
d_call: -; clone_size: -; v_call: TRBV6-1; j_call: TRBJ1-5; cdr3_nt: TGTGCCAGCAGTGAAGCGGGCCAGAGGAATCAGCCCCAGCATTTT; cdr3_aa: CASSEAGQRNQPQHF
d_call: -; clone_size: -; v_call: TRBV18; j_call: TRBJ1-1; cdr3_nt: TGTGCCAGCTCACTCCTCCTTCTGGTCCGGGATACTGAAGCTTTCTTT; cdr3_aa: CASSLLLLVRDTEAFF
d_call: TRBD1; clone_size: few; v_call: TRBV6-1; j_call: TRBJ2-5; cdr3_nt: TGTGCCAGCAAACCACGGACAGGGATGAGGGAGACCCAGTACTTC; cdr3_aa: CASKPRTGMRETQYF
d_call: TRBD2; clone_size: -; v_call: TRBV6-5; j_call: TRBJ2-1; cdr3_nt: TGTGCCAGCAGTTACTCGGGAGGTAGCGGGGGGAACAATGAGCAGTTCTTC; cdr3_aa: CASSYSGGSGGNNEQFF
d_call: -; clone_size: many; v_call: TRBV6-1; j_call: TRBJ1-3; cdr3_nt: TGTGCCAGCAAGAAAGGGGTCTTCTCTGGAAACACCATATATTTT; cdr3_aa: CASKKGVFSGNTIYF
d_call: -; clone_size: -; v_call: TRBV11-2; j_call: TRBJ2-1; cdr3_nt: TGTGCCAGCAGCTTAGCTCTAGGGGAGCAGTTCTTC; cdr3_aa: CASSLALGEQFF
d_call: TRBD2; clone_size: few; v_call: TRBV11-3; j_call: TRBJ2-1; cdr3_nt: TGTGCCAGCAGCCCTTTTAGCGGGAGCGCCTCCTACAATGAGCAGTTCTTC; cdr3_aa: CASSPFSGSASYNEQFF
d_call: -; clone_size: -; v_call: TRBV3-1; j_call: TRBJ1-1; cdr3_nt: TGTGCCAGCAGCCCCCTGGGGGGCCGACGGAACACTGAAGCTTTCTTT; cdr3_aa: CASSPLGGRRNTEAFF
d_call: -; clone_size: -; v_call: TRBV6-5; j_call: TRBJ1-1; cdr3_nt: TGTGCCAGCAGTTACTCGATGGGAAACACTGAAGCTTTCTTT; cdr3_aa: CASSYSMGNTEAFF
d_call: -; clone_size: few; v_call: TRBV4-1; j_call: TRBJ2-7; cdr3_nt: TGCGCCAGCAGCCAAGCGGGGAGAACCTACGAGCAGTACTTC; cdr3_aa: CASSQAGRTYEQYF
d_call: -; clone_size: few; v_call: TRBV7-2; j_call: TRBJ2-7; cdr3_nt: TGTGCCAGCAGCTTAGATGGCAGGGTCTACGAGCAGTACTTC; cdr3_aa: CASSLDGRVYEQYF
d_call: TRBD1; clone_size: -; v_call: TRBV5-1; j_call: TRBJ1-1; cdr3_nt: TGCGCCAGCAGCCCAAACAGGGGGACTGAAGCTTTCTTT; cdr3_aa: CASSPNRGTEAFF
d_call: TRBD1; clone_size: -; v_call: TRBV4-1; j_call: TRBJ2-1; cdr3_nt: TGCGCCAGCAGCCAACCACTTTCCGGTAGGCAGGGGGACAATGAGCAGTTCTTC; cdr3_aa: CASSQPLSGRQGDNEQFF
d_call: -; clone_size: few; v_call: TRBV2; j_call: TRBJ2-2; cdr3_nt: TGTGCCAGCAGTCCAGCCTCGAACACCGGGGAGCTGTTTTTT; cdr3_aa: CASSPASNTGELFF
d_call: TRBD2; clone_size: few; v_call: TRBV7-3; j_call: TRBJ2-1; cdr3_nt: TGTGCCAGCAGAGCCGGGACTAGACCTCCAGTCTCTCACAATGAGCAGTTCTTC; cdr3_aa: CASRAGTRPPVSHNEQFF
d_call: -; clone_size: few; v_call: TRBV27; j_call: TRBJ1-5; cdr3_nt: TGTGCCAGCAGTCCCTTTACAGGGCCTCAGCCCCAGCATTTT; cdr3_aa: CASSPFTGPQPQHF
d_call: TRBD2; clone_size: few; v_call: TRBV20-1; j_call: TRBJ2-7; cdr3_nt: TGCAGTCCGATGGGCGTAGCGGGAGGAAGGTACGAGCAGTACTTC; cdr3_aa: CSPMGVAGGRYEQYF
d_call: -; clone_size: few; v_call: TRBV6-2/TRBV6-3; j_call: TRBJ2-2; cdr3_nt: TGTGCCAGCGATCATTACACGAACACCGGGGAGCTGTTTTTT; cdr3_aa: CASDHYTNTGELFF
d_call: -; clone_size: -; v_call: TRBV11-2; j_call: TRBJ2-1; cdr3_nt: TGTGCCAGCAGCTTAGTCGCCCCAGCGCACAATGAGCAGTTCTTC; cdr3_aa: CASSLVAPAHNEQFF
d_call: -; clone_size: many; v_call: TRBV20-1; j_call: TRBJ1-5; cdr3_nt: TGCAGTGCTAGTGGGGGAGGGGCTTATATGGGAAGCAATCAGCCCCAGCATTTT; cdr3_aa: CSASGGGAYMGSNQPQHF
d_call: TRBD1; clone_size: -; v_call: TRBV28; j_call: TRBJ2-2; cdr3_nt: TGTGCCAGCAGTTCCGGACAGGGGCCAAACACCGGGGAGCTGTTTTTT; cdr3_aa: CASSSGQGPNTGELFF
d_call: -; clone_size: many; v_call: TRBV5-1; j_call: TRBJ2-5; cdr3_nt: TGCGCCAGCGGACAACCCGAAGAGACCCAGTACTTC; cdr3_aa: CASGQPEETQYF